Included here is one TCR beta chain sequence, with context. Its specificity is unknown. CDR1 and CDR2 (germline): SGHNT, YYREEE (reference sequence). Trimming took 5 bases from V and 4 from J; bases not matched to a gene: 7. The CDR3 consists of 14 residues. Both 60 Vbeta primers and 13 Jbeta primers went into the PCR. Some clones are missing from TCRdb's copy, which holds only in-frame ones; the method was immunoSEQ multiplex PCR. Altogether about 92,000 clones are present, 80% being singletons, with the ten largest covering roughly 2%. The data were obtained in a study of cytomegalovirus exposure and HLA in healthy donors. Whole-study results and caveats: An analysis was carried out at a later point. It showed that HLA-associated TCR beta chains were more clonally expanded than equally common non-associated chains.

Sequencing was done on a sample of PBMCs. The receptor's source is a man aged 18 to 35 in good health and CMV-seronegative. The J gene is TRBJ2-5, the V gene TRBV5-4, with 8 bases that match TRBD2. The CDR3 bases are TGTGCCAGCAGAGGCCGGGGGGGGGCAGAGACCCAGTACTTC. Its protein is CASRGRGGAETQYF.